Following are 16 T cell receptor beta chains from one sample sequenced in a study of monozygotic twins with inflammatory bowel disease. TCRdb re-called the 5' RACE reads and gives one entry per CDR3 protein, without DNA. The sample totals about 300,000 distinct CDR3 sequences. The sample was blood. The receptor set was obtained from a human donor with ulcerative colitis or Crohn's disease, or a healthy co-twin of an affected twin (not recorded which).

The CDR3 loop is CASSLYSPTSGEQNTGELFF. This rearrangement joins TRBV27 to TRBJ2-2; the TCRdb D gene call, TRBD2, has no DNA to confirm it. Germline V CDR1 and CDR2: MNHEY, SMNVEV (reference sequence). This CDR3 has 20 amino acids.

V and J are TRBV7-9 and TRBJ2-7; the D call from TCRdb, TRBD1, cannot be confirmed without DNA. This CDR3 region has 16 residues. The V gene's germline CDR1 is SEHNR and CDR2 FQNEAQ (reference sequence). The CDR3 loop is CASSYRDRAPTYEQYF.

V and J are TRBV5-5 and TRBJ2-1; TCRdb returns TRBD1, unconfirmable since there is no DNA. The CDR3 extends over 15 amino acids. CDR1 and CDR2 from the germline V gene are SGHKS and YYEKEE (reference sequence). The CDR3 loop is CASSSPRGTYNEQFF.

The gene calls are TRBV6-1 and TRBJ2-1; no DNA is available, so the TRBD1 call from TCRdb remains unchecked. Per the germline V gene, CDR1 is MNHNS and CDR2 is SASEGT. This CDR3 has 14 amino acids. The CDR3 reads CASSSLGGSNEQFF.

This CDR3 is CASNPGLAFETQYF. The chain is built from TRBV28 and TRBJ2-5; TCRdb lists TRBD2, though no DNA is available to test this call. This CDR3 comprises 14 residues. The germline V gene encodes CDR1 MDHEN and CDR2 SYDVKM. The full variable domain, completed using reference TRBV28 and TRBJ2-5, is DVKVTQSSRYLVKRTGEKVFLECVQDMDHENMFWYRQDPGLGLRLIYFSYDVKMKEKGDIPEGYSVSREKKERFSLILESASTNQTSMYLCASNPGLAFETQYFGPGTRLLVL.

The genes are TRBV29-1 and TRBJ2-7. Per germline, CDR1 SQVTM and CDR2 ANQGSEA. The CDR3 loop spans 15 amino acids. This chain's CDR3 is CSVERWAGGFDEQYF.

This chain connects TRBV7-3 to TRBJ2-4. The CDR3 is 16 amino acids. Germline CDR1 and CDR2: SGHTA and FQGTGA. CDR3 protein: CASSPGRNPAKNIQYF.

This chain links TRBV7-2 with TRBJ2-3; TCRdb selects TRBD2, and the lack of DNA leaves this call unchecked. This CDR3 is 17 amino acids long. CDR1 and CDR2 (germline): SGHTA, FQGNSA. The CDR3 reads CASRPRAAGGPTDTQYF.

The chain couples TRBV5-1 to TRBJ1-4; the TRBD1 assignment by TCRdb is unverifiable without DNA. This CDR3 has 15 amino acids. CDR1 is SGHRS, CDR2 YFSETQ, per germline. The CDR3 protein is CASSLAQGSPGKLFF. Full variable domain (rest looked up from reference TRBV5-1 and TRBJ1-4): KAGVTQTPRYLIKTRGQQVTLSCSPISGHRSVSWYQQTPGQGLQFLFEYFSETQRNKGNFPGRFSGRQFSNSRSEMNVSTLELGDSALYLCASSLAQGSPGKLFFGSGTQLSVL.

This chain uses TRBV6-2 or TRBV6-3 with TRBJ2-7; TCRdb's assignment of TRBD1 cannot be checked, as there is no DNA. This CDR3 contains 13 residues. Germline loops: CDR1 MNHEY, CDR2 SVGEGT. CDR3 in amino acids: CASKGTGGYEQYF.

The genes are TRBV3-1 and TRBJ1-1. The germline CDR1 and CDR2 sequences are LGHDT and YNNKEL (reference sequence). This CDR3 is built from 12 residues. The CDR3 sequence: CASSQASGGAFF.

The chain has TRBV30 and TRBJ2-2. This CDR3 spans 13 amino acids. The germline V gene has CDR1 GTSNPN and CDR2 SVGIG (reference sequence). The CDR3 region is CAWNKQNTGELFF.

The chain couples TRBV6-5 to TRBJ2-3. The CDR3 contains 12 residues. CDR1 and CDR2 (germline): MNHEY, SVGAGI. The CDR3 spells CASRGSADTQYF.

The genes are TRBV27 and TRBJ2-3; TCRdb's D call of TRBD2 is untestable without DNA. There are 16 residues in the CDR3. Germline assignment: CDR1 MNHEY and CDR2 SMNVEV (reference sequence). The CDR3 sequence is CASSFLSGRDTDTQYF.

The rearrangement uses TRBV7-9 and TRBJ1-1; TCRdb returns TRBD1, unconfirmable since there is no DNA. Germline CDR1 is SEHNR and CDR2 is FQNEAQ (reference sequence). The CDR3 consists of 15 residues. This CDR3 is CASSFYDSPNTEAFF.

The chain recombines TRBV18 with TRBJ2-1. Germline V CDR1 and CDR2: KGHSH, LQKENI. The CDR3 totals 14 residues. The CDR3 sequence is CASSPDGSGNEQFF.